This T cell receptor beta chain is drawn from a study of T cell repertoires in cytomegalovirus infection. Study-wide background: TCR beta signatures that were public indicated CMV infection and matching HLA type. The study's findings and limits: Across the ex vivo response, the dominant clonotypes were HLA-C-restricted CMV-specific TCR beta clonotypes. There were carriers of CMV plus the relevant HLA, and cumulative public TCR beta family frequency identified them.

The CDR3 has 14 residues. Germline V lookup: CDR1 SGHTA, CDR2 FQGNSA. TCRdb itself ran the reads through MiXCR, one entry per CDR3 protein. The table lists hundreds of thousands of distinct CDR3 sequences, 35% to 45% of them singletons. A word on this clonotype: What it recognizes is unknown. Compared with germline, one end of the junction differs, possibly owing to a read error.

The chain combines TRBV7-2 with TRBJ1-2, with TRBD1 matching 7 bases. The sequence was obtained from a human donor in good health (CMV status not recorded). Some clones in this sample may be carry-over from other donors' samples. The sample taken for sequencing was PBMCs. In nucleotides, the CDR3 is TGTGCCAGCAAAACTGGGGACAGCCGTCATGGCTGCACCTTC. It is translated as CASKTGDSRHGCTF.